Given below is one T cell receptor beta chain in context. Its antigen is unidentified. The sample originates from a study of cytomegalovirus exposure and HLA in healthy donors. This CDR3 has 12 amino acids. V lost 8 bases to trimming and J lost 6 bases, with 11 bases between them. Germline V gene sequence: CDR1 WSHSY, CDR2 SAAADI. Researchers ran the PCR with 60 Vbeta and 13 Jbeta primers. Produced via immunoSEQ multiplex PCR; TCRdb's table is partial and in-frame only. The table has some 200,000 clones, approximately 80% seen once. Overall study results and limits: Analysis was carried out at a later point, and it linked a missense DCLRE1C variant to TCR beta V- and J-gene trimming. The dataset shows that most TCR sequences were rare, while some public TCRs occurred in many donors. Follow-up analysis seemed to connect common viral pathogens with several of the most significant clusters identified. Investigators reported 150 to 200 TCR beta chains as tied to cytomegalovirus.

This chain joins TRBV10-2 and TRBJ2-1; TRBD2 might be the D (7 bases). Sequencing was performed on PBMCs. The clonotype comes from a boy younger than 10 in good health and CMV-seronegative. Here the CDR3 DNA reads TGCGCCAGCGGGGGGGCTGGCAATGAGCAGTTCTTC. As protein: CASGGAGNEQFF.